These T cell receptor beta chains were read from a single sample in a study of blood T cell repertoires in COVID-19. Only in-frame clones appear in the TCRdb table, and some are missing; sequencing was by immunoSEQ multiplex PCR. Of hundreds of thousands of clones listed, 88% are singletons. Sequenced sample: peripheral blood. Source of these receptors: a woman in her forties who had recovered from COVID-19. The CDR3 runs from the conserved cysteine through the conserved F or W. A D gene is named only where the DNA matches it firmly. Size is stated for part of the rows, as once, few or many counts, or as a class when the clone is expanded.

j_call clone_size d_call v_call cdr3_nt cdr3_aa
TRBJ2-1 - - TRBV27 TGTGCCAGCCGGACAGTTTCTTCCTACAATGAGCAGTTCTTC CASRTVSSYNEQFF
TRBJ2-3 - TRBD1 TRBV5-1 TGCGCCAGCGCAGCGCGGACGGGACAGGGTGACGCAGATACGCAGTATTTT CASAARTGQGDADTQYF
TRBJ2-1 - TRBD2 TRBV4-2 TGTGCCAGCAGCCCAGCGGGGGGCGATGAGCAGTTCTTC CASSPAGGDEQFF
TRBJ2-2 - TRBD1 TRBV27 TGTGCCAGCAGCTCCGACAGGGGGAAGGGGGAGCTGTTTTTT CASSSDRGKGELFF
TRBJ2-7 - TRBD2 TRBV15 TGTGCCACCAGCAGGGGCTTCCGACTAGCTGGCGAGCAGTACTTC CATSRGFRLAGEQYF
TRBJ2-2 - - TRBV5-1 TGCGCCAGCAGCTTGGGGGGGGACCCGAGGTCCGGGGAGCTGTTTTTT CASSLGGDPRSGELFF
TRBJ1-1 - - TRBV7-2 TGTGCCAGCAGCCTTACCAGTGCTTTGAACACTGAAGCTTTCTTT CASSLTSALNTEAFF
TRBJ2-1 - - TRBV7-8 TGTGCCAGCAGCTCCCCAGGGGACTACACCTACAATGAGCAGTTCTTC CASSSPGDYTYNEQFF
TRBJ2-7 - TRBD1 TRBV5-6 TGTGCCAGCAGCGCCGAAGGACAGGGCCTCTACGAGCAGTACTTC CASSAEGQGLYEQYF
TRBJ1-2 - - TRBV11-2 TGTGCCAGCAGCCCCACGTCCCGGGGCTACACCTTC CASSPTSRGYTF
TRBJ1-6 - - TRBV7-4 TGTGCCAGCAGCTTAGCCGGGCGGGGGAGGGATTCACCCCTCCACTTT CASSLAGRGRDSPLHF
TRBJ2-5 - TRBD1 TRBV7-2 TGTGCCAGCAGCCCCGACAGGGGGCGAGAGACCCAGTACTTC CASSPDRGRETQYF
TRBJ2-1 - - TRBV24-1 TGTGCCACCAGTGCCCTTAGCGGGACAGCTGACAATGAGCAGTTCTTC CATSALSGTADNEQFF
TRBJ1-1 - TRBD1 TRBV24-1 TGTGCCACCAGTGATCGAGACCGGACAGGGTCGAGAGCTTTCTTT CATSDRDRTGSRAFF
TRBJ2-4 - TRBD1 TRBV24-1 TGTGCCACCAGTGACCCGACAGGGGACTCTTCTCTTCAGTACTTC CATSDPTGDSSLQYF
TRBJ1-4 - - TRBV27 TGTGCCAGCAGTTTTGCCAGAGGGGGTGAAAAACTGTTTTTT CASSFARGGEKLFF
TRBJ1-4 once TRBD1 TRBV6-5 TGTGCCAGCAGGAACCGGGACAGGGGTGAAAAACTGTTTTTT CASRNRDRGEKLFF
TRBJ2-1 - TRBD2 TRBV6-2/TRBV6-3 TGTGCCAGCAGTTACTCGAGGGGTAGCGGGAGGTTCTCCAATGAGCAGTTCTTC CASSYSRGSGRFSNEQFF
TRBJ2-3 - TRBD2 TRBV6-5 TGTGCCAGCAGCCCCGGGACTAGCGGCACAGATACGCAGTATTTT CASSPGTSGTDTQYF
TRBJ1-2 - TRBD1 TRBV6-5 TGTGCCAGCAGCCCGACAGGGAACTATGGCTACACCTTC CASSPTGNYGYTF
TRBJ2-2 - - TRBV3-1/TRBV3-2 TGTGCCAGCAGCCAAAGGGGGGGCGAGAACACCGGGGAGCTGTTTTTT CASSQRGGENTGELFF
TRBJ2-5 - TRBD2 TRBV9 TGTGCCAGCAGCGGACTAGCGGGGTTCCAAGAGACCCAGTACTTC CASSGLAGFQETQYF
TRBJ1-1 - - TRBV25-1 TGTGCCAGCAGTGAGGGGGGGGGACATGTGGCTTTCTTT CASSEGGGHVAFF